These 5 T cell receptor beta chains share one sample of origin, sequenced in a study of post-analysis software for immune sequencing data (dated by TCRdb to the mid-2010s). Their target antigens are unknown. Points the paper makes about the study in general: Significantly higher frequencies in patients than in controls were found for roughly 5 TRBV segments, including TRBV5-6, TRBV5-1 and TRBV20-1.

Preparation of the library involved PCR. Instrument on record: Illumina HiSeq 2500. To reduce PCR and sequencing biases, unique molecular identifiers were incorporated into the TCR beta cDNA libraries. Through fastp at Q25 and MiXCR, TCRdb rebuilt clones from the public reads, retaining in-frame beta chains. CDR3 protein sequences are deduplicated, and each keeps its most common genes and DNA. In all, the sample holds under 650,000 distinct CDR3 sequences, and roughly 47% of those were seen once. The ten largest clones capture under 2% of the sample. Sample: blood. All receptors derive from a girl under 18 with multiple sclerosis.

The V call is TRBV27, the J call TRBJ2-3; 11 nucleotides agree with TRBD2. After removal of 6 bases from V and 2 bases from J, the junction contained 7 bases not matched to a gene. CDR1 is MNHEY, CDR2 SMNVEV, per germline (reference sequence). The CDR3 runs to 16 residues. This CDR3 is CASSWGLAETTDTQYF. The CDR3 DNA reads as TGTGCCAGCAGCTGGGGACTAGCGGAGACCACAGATACGCAGTATTTT.

The chain recombines TRBV20-1 with TRBJ2-5; TRBD2 matches at 10 bases. The CDR3 is 18 amino acids. V was clipped by 3 bases and J by 0 bases; unmatched bases: 13. Germline-derived CDR1 and CDR2 are DFQATT and SNEGSKA (reference sequence). The CDR3 sequence: CSASGAPGLASYQETQYF. CDR3 nucleotides: TGCAGTGCTAGTGGAGCACCGGGACTAGCGTCGTACCAAGAGACCCAGTACTTC.

This chain uses TRBV5-1 with TRBJ2-1; TRBD1 matches at 8 bases. V trimming: 2 bases; J trimming: 5 bases; junction bases outside the gene matches: 3. CDR1 and CDR2 (germline): SGHRS, YFSETQ. The CDR3 consists of 14 residues. The CDR3 DNA reads as TGCGCCAGCAGCTTCCAGGGGGCCCACAATGAGCAGTTCTTC. Protein sequence: CASSFQGAHNEQFF.

CDR3 sequence: CAWSGDIEQFF. CDR3 DNA sequence: TGTGCCTGGAGTGGGGACATTGAGCAGTTCTTC. The chain joins TRBV30 to TRBJ2-1; D is perhaps TRBD1 (6 bases). V was shortened by 1 base and J by 9 bases, with 7 bases between the two germline ends. The CDR3 runs 11 residues. The germline V gene encodes CDR1 GTSNPN and CDR2 SVGIG (reference sequence).

The rearrangement joins TRBV5-1 to TRBJ2-1, with 11 bases fitting TRBD2. Trimming removed 0 bases from V and 5 bases from J; junction bases left unmatched: 7. The CDR3 has 17 residues. CDR1 and CDR2 from the germline V gene are SGHRS and YFSETQ. DNA for the CDR3: TGCGCCAGCAGCTTGGGGTACGGGACTAGCGGTGACAATGAGCAGTTCTTC. Translation gives CASSLGYGTSGDNEQFF.